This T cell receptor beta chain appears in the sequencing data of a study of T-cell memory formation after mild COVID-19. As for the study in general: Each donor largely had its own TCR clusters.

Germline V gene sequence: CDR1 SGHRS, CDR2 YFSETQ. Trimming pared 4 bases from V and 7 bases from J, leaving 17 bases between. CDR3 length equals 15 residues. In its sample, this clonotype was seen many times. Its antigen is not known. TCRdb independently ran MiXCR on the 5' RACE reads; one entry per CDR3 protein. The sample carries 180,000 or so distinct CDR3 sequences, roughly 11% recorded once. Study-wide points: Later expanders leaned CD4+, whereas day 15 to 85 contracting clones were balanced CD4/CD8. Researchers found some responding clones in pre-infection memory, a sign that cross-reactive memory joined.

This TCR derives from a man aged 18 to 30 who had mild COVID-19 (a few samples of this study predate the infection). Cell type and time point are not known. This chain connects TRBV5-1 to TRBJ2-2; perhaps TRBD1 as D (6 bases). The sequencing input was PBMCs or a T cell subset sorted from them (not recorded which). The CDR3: CASSQRGQQGGELFF. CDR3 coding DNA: TGCGCCAGCAGCCAACGAGGACAACAGGGCGGGGAGCTGTTTTTT.